This T cell receptor (beta chain) is from a study of radiotherapy plus CTLA-4 blockade in lung cancer. Turning to the study itself: Objective response was observed in around a sixth of patients, and disease control in roughly 31%.

The protocol was immunoSEQ multiplex PCR, while the TCRdb copy is restricted to in-frame clones and leaves out a portion. This table holds more than 75,000 clones, approximately 79% found once. Patients in the study, people with chemo-refractory metastatic non-small-cell lung cancer, received focal radiation plus ipilimumab CTLA-4 blockade. Between the trimmed V and J ends, which lost 7 bases and 4 bases, there was a span of 8 bases. From germline, CDR1 is SGHVS and CDR2 FQNEAQ. CDR3 size: 12 residues. This clone has just one count. The antigen is undetermined. Points from the study as a whole: There was expansion of tumor-derived TCR clones in blood after radiotherapy plus ipilimumab.

The receptor was isolated from a human donor with non-small cell lung cancer that progressed on radiotherapy plus ipilimumab. The source material was peripheral blood, sampled from a patient treated with radiotherapy plus ipilimumab. V usage is TRBV7-8 and J usage is TRBJ2-1; D possibly corresponds to TRBD1 (6 bases). The CDR3 reads CASIDRYNEQFF. CDR3 DNA: TGTGCCAGCATCGACAGGTACAATGAGCAGTTCTTC.